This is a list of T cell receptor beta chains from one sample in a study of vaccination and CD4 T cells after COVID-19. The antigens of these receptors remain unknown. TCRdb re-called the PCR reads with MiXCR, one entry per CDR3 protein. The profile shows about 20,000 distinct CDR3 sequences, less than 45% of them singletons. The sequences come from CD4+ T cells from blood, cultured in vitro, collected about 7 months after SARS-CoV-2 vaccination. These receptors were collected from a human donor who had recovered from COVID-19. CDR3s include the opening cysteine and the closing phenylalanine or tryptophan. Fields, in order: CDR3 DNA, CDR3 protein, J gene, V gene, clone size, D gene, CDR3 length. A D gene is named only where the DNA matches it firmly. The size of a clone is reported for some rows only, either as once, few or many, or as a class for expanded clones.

CDR3nt: TGTGCCAGCACCCCCCAGGGTGCCTACAATGAGCAGTTCTTC; CDR3aa: CASTPQGAYNEQFF; j_gene: TRBJ2-1; v_gene: TRBV2; abundance: .; d_gene: .; len: 14
CDR3nt: TGTGCCAGCAGCCTACTTAGCGGGGCCGCCTACGAGCAGTACTTC; CDR3aa: CASSLLSGAAYEQYF; j_gene: TRBJ2-7; v_gene: TRBV2; abundance: .; d_gene: TRBD2; len: 15
CDR3nt: TGTGCCACCAGCAGAGATATTGGCGTCCTACAGTTCTTC; CDR3aa: CATSRDIGVLQFF; j_gene: TRBJ2-1; v_gene: TRBV15; abundance: .; d_gene: .; len: 13
CDR3nt: TGTGCCAGCAGACCCGGGACTAGCTTCAGTGAGCAGTTCTTC; CDR3aa: CASRPGTSFSEQFF; j_gene: TRBJ2-1; v_gene: TRBV7-2; abundance: few; d_gene: TRBD2; len: 14
CDR3nt: TGTGCCAGCAGCTCGGGCGGGACAGGGGGGGGAGATACGCAGTATTTT; CDR3aa: CASSSGGTGGGDTQYF; j_gene: TRBJ2-3; v_gene: TRBV7-2; abundance: few; d_gene: TRBD1; len: 16
CDR3nt: TGTGCCAGCAGCTCCGACCTCGGGAGTTCTAGCACAGATACGCAGTATTTT; CDR3aa: CASSSDLGSSSTDTQYF; j_gene: TRBJ2-3; v_gene: TRBV7-9; abundance: .; d_gene: .; len: 17
CDR3nt: TGTGCCAGCAGCGTGGGACAGAGCTCCTACAATGAGCAGTTCTTC; CDR3aa: CASSVGQSSYNEQFF; j_gene: TRBJ2-1; v_gene: TRBV7-8; abundance: .; d_gene: TRBD1; len: 15
CDR3nt: TGTGCCAGTAGTTACATCCCGAATCAGCCCCAGCATTTT; CDR3aa: CASSYIPNQPQHF; j_gene: TRBJ1-5; v_gene: TRBV6-5; abundance: few; d_gene: .; len: 13
CDR3nt: TGTGCCAGCAGTTACTCCCTCTCCCGACCGGGACAGATGAGATACGAGCAGTACTTC; CDR3aa: CASSYSLSRPGQMRYEQYF; j_gene: TRBJ2-7; v_gene: TRBV6-5; abundance: few; d_gene: TRBD1; len: 19
CDR3nt: TGTGCCAGCAGCTTCAGTCTAGCGGGAGGGCCAAGCTCCTACAATGAGCAGTTCTTC; CDR3aa: CASSFSLAGGPSSYNEQFF; j_gene: TRBJ2-1; v_gene: TRBV7-9; abundance: .; d_gene: TRBD2; len: 19
CDR3nt: TGTGCCAGCAGCCAGGATTTCCAAGAGACCCAGTACTTC; CDR3aa: CASSQDFQETQYF; j_gene: TRBJ2-5; v_gene: TRBV6-1; abundance: .; d_gene: .; len: 13
CDR3nt: TGTGCCAGCACCGGGACAGGTAATCAGCCCCAGCATTTT; CDR3aa: CASTGTGNQPQHF; j_gene: TRBJ1-5; v_gene: TRBV5-8; abundance: .; d_gene: TRBD1; len: 13
CDR3nt: TGTGCTAGCAGACCAGGACTAGCCCTCGGGGAGCTGTTTTTT; CDR3aa: CASRPGLALGELFF; j_gene: TRBJ2-2; v_gene: TRBV7-7; abundance: few; d_gene: TRBD2; len: 14
CDR3nt: TGTGCCAGCAGCTTCGTAGCGGGGGCAGGGGATACGCAGTATTTT; CDR3aa: CASSFVAGAGDTQYF; j_gene: TRBJ2-3; v_gene: TRBV7-3; abundance: .; d_gene: TRBD2; len: 15
CDR3nt: TGCGCCAGCAGCTTGGGAAACAGCCGCGAGCAGTACTTC; CDR3aa: CASSLGNSREQYF; j_gene: TRBJ2-7; v_gene: TRBV5-1; abundance: .; d_gene: .; len: 13
CDR3nt: TGCAGTGCTAGAGGGTCTAACGGGGCGGCCTACAATGAGCAGTTCTTC; CDR3aa: CSARGSNGAAYNEQFF; j_gene: TRBJ2-1; v_gene: TRBV20-1; abundance: few; d_gene: .; len: 16
CDR3nt: TGTGCCAGCAGTCTGAATTGGCGTGAGCAGTACTTC; CDR3aa: CASSLNWREQYF; j_gene: TRBJ2-7; v_gene: TRBV6-1; abundance: .; d_gene: .; len: 12
CDR3nt: TGTGCCAGCATCGGACAGGGGGGTAAAGAGACCCAGTACTTC; CDR3aa: CASIGQGGKETQYF; j_gene: TRBJ2-5; v_gene: TRBV2; abundance: .; d_gene: TRBD1; len: 14
CDR3nt: TGTGCCAGCAGCTTAGCGAGGAGGGCCCGGGGGCTCACAGATACGCAGTATTTT; CDR3aa: CASSLARRARGLTDTQYF; j_gene: TRBJ2-3; v_gene: TRBV7-8; abundance: few; d_gene: .; len: 18
CDR3nt: TGTGCCATCAGTGAGTCAGAGACCCAGTACTTC; CDR3aa: CAISESETQYF; j_gene: TRBJ2-5; v_gene: TRBV10-3; abundance: .; d_gene: .; len: 11
CDR3nt: TGTGCCAGCAGCTTAGCTGTCGGGGAGCTGTTTTTT; CDR3aa: CASSLAVGELFF; j_gene: TRBJ2-2; v_gene: TRBV7-2; abundance: .; d_gene: .; len: 12
CDR3nt: TGTGCCAGCAGTAGACGCGCGGGCCAAGAGACCCAGTACTTC; CDR3aa: CASSRRAGQETQYF; j_gene: TRBJ2-5; v_gene: TRBV12-3/TRBV12-4; abundance: .; d_gene: .; len: 14
CDR3nt: TGCAGTGCTAGAGTCGCAGGGGGCGACGTCTCACCGTACAATGAGCAGTTCTTC; CDR3aa: CSARVAGGDVSPYNEQFF; j_gene: TRBJ2-1; v_gene: TRBV20-1; abundance: few; d_gene: TRBD1; len: 18
CDR3nt: TGCAGTGCTGGAGGCGGGGGTATCCCTGGCACAGATACGCAGTATTTT; CDR3aa: CSAGGGGIPGTDTQYF; j_gene: TRBJ2-3; v_gene: TRBV20-1; abundance: .; d_gene: TRBD2; len: 16
CDR3nt: TGTGCCAGCAGCCCCGGACAGGGGGCAAACTATGGCTACACCTTC; CDR3aa: CASSPGQGANYGYTF; j_gene: TRBJ1-2; v_gene: TRBV6-1; abundance: few; d_gene: TRBD1; len: 15
CDR3nt: TGTGCCAGCAGCTTAGGAGAGGGGACGCAAGCTTTCTTT; CDR3aa: CASSLGEGTQAFF; j_gene: TRBJ1-1; v_gene: TRBV7-9; abundance: few; d_gene: .; len: 13
CDR3nt: TGTGCCAGCAGTGAGGGGTGGGCCACTGAAGCTTTCTTT; CDR3aa: CASSEGWATEAFF; j_gene: TRBJ1-1; v_gene: TRBV6-4; abundance: .; d_gene: .; len: 13
CDR3nt: TGTGCCAGCAGCTTCCAACAGGGCCTCACTGAAGCTTTCTTT; CDR3aa: CASSFQQGLTEAFF; j_gene: TRBJ1-1; v_gene: TRBV7-9; abundance: few; d_gene: .; len: 14
CDR3nt: TGCGCCAGCAGCTTGGTAGGGGGCGGTAATTCACCCCTCCACTTT; CDR3aa: CASSLVGGGNSPLHF; j_gene: TRBJ1-6; v_gene: TRBV5-1; abundance: .; d_gene: TRBD1; len: 15
CDR3nt: TGTGCCAGCAGCTATCCCCGGGCCTCCCCTAAGAACACTGAAGCTTTCTTT; CDR3aa: CASSYPRASPKNTEAFF; j_gene: TRBJ1-1; v_gene: TRBV7-9; abundance: .; d_gene: .; len: 17
CDR3nt: TGTGCCAGCAGTTATTATCGACGTCCGAACACTGAAGCTTTCTTT; CDR3aa: CASSYYRRPNTEAFF; j_gene: TRBJ1-1; v_gene: TRBV6-5; abundance: few; d_gene: .; len: 15